A selection of T cell receptor beta chains follows, all from one sample in a study of blood T cell repertoires in COVID-19. Produced via immunoSEQ multiplex PCR; TCRdb's table is partial and in-frame only. Here the sample spans about 310,000 clones, 80% to 90% being singletons. Sequenced material: PBMCs or T cells enriched from blood (not recorded which). Receptors were obtained from a woman younger than 30 who had recovered from COVID-19. The CDR3 runs from the conserved cysteine through the conserved F or W.

TRBJ2-5 | TRBV5-1 | CASSLPGGNQETQYF
TRBJ1-6 | TRBV5-8 | CASSKRGGNSPLHF
TRBJ1-2 | TRBV2 | CASSGGYGAGNYGYTF
TRBJ2-7 | TRBV5-6 | CASSLEGRVSYEQYF
TRBJ1-6 | TRBV9 | CASSVGAPLGNSPLHF
TRBJ2-3 | TRBV4-3 | CASSQAQASGGITDTQYF
TRBJ2-7 | TRBV30 | CAWNEAKIFGAYEQYF
TRBJ1-4 | TRBV18 | CASSPTPQGTGEKLFF
TRBJ2-7 | TRBV6-2/TRBV6-3 | CASSNQGYEQYF
TRBJ1-1 | TRBV7-2 | CASSRNARGVTEAFF
TRBJ1-1 | TRBV7-9 | CASSLGGLGTEAFF
TRBJ1-3 | TRBV7-8 | CASSSLREAGNTIYF
TRBJ1-2 | TRBV10-3 | CAISESGQGSPDYGYTF
TRBJ1-5 | TRBV12-3/TRBV12-4 | CASGALNQPQHF
TRBJ1-2 | TRBV6-2/TRBV6-3 | CASSGTHHYGYTF
TRBJ2-5 | TRBV7-2 | CASSLMAAGIQETQYF
TRBJ2-3 | TRBV6-4 | CASSPGQVHTDTQYF
TRBJ1-4 | TRBV18 | CASSPSGATNEKLFF
TRBJ1-2 | TRBV12-3/TRBV12-4 | CASSLRETGYTF
TRBJ2-7 | TRBV7-8 | CASSRDRAGNEQYF
TRBJ1-1 | TRBV19 | CASSNRGRGNTEAFF
TRBJ1-4 | TRBV5-1 | CASSTDSGGEKLFF
TRBJ2-2 | TRBV28 | CASSFRDRKLYTGELFF
TRBJ2-6 | TRBV18 | CASSPTGKGSGANVLTF
TRBJ1-2 | TRBV28 | CASSFSGFDYGYTF
TRBJ1-1 | TRBV28 | CASSLAGRYTEAFF
TRBJ1-3 | TRBV30 | CAYLPGAGNTIYF
TRBJ2-1 | TRBV7-2 | CASSSDTGGIYNEQFF
TRBJ1-1 | TRBV15 | CATSRDRGGNTEAFF
TRBJ2-1 | TRBV13 | CASSAGAPTLSSYNEQFF